A single sample is the source of the 12 T cell receptor beta chains below, sequenced in a study of T cells in Graves' hyperthyroidism and ophthalmopathy. Amplification of TCR beta CDR3 regions used RNA as the template. RT-PCR in the first round (using the HTBI primer set) targeted the TCR CDR3. TCRdb itself ran the multiplex PCR reads through MiXCR, one entry per CDR3 protein. Of approximately 300,000 distinct CDR3 sequences in the sample, around 16% were seen once. The source material was blood. The receptors come from a man aged 30 to 45 with Graves' hyperthyroidism.

This chain's CDR3 is CASSSVRTVAGGYTF. As DNA, the CDR3 is TGTGCCAGCAGCTCCGTACGGACAGTTGCGGGTGGCTACACCTTC. V gene TRBV7-2 combines with J gene TRBJ1-2; perhaps TRBD1 as D (6 bases). V lost 4 bases to trimming and J lost 7 bases, with 19 bases between them. Germline V lookup: CDR1 SGHTA, CDR2 FQGNSA. There are 15 residues in the CDR3.

In its sample, this clonotype was seen many times. The J gene is TRBJ2-6, the V gene TRBV14; D is uncertain. V lost 4 bases and J 4 bases, leaving 14 bases between the germline ends. Germline V gives CDR1 SGHDN, CDR2 FVKESK. CDR3 length: 16 amino acids. CDR3 loop: CASSPIPGAGANVLTF. The CDR3 nucleotides read TGTGCCAGCAGCCCAATACCCGGAGCCGGGGCCAACGTCCTGACTTTC.

This clonotype was found once. The J gene is TRBJ2-3, the V gene TRBV20-1, with a possible D match to TRBD2 (5 bases). Trimming pared 6 bases from V and 5 bases from J, leaving 21 bases between. There are 15 residues in the CDR3. From germline, CDR1 is DFQATT and CDR2 SNEGSKA (reference sequence). CDR3: CSAPPSSVGIDTQYF. The CDR3 DNA sequence: TGCAGTGCCCCCCCCTCGAGTGTCGGGATAGATACGCAGTATTTT.

This clonotype has a count of ten or more. The genes are TRBV10-2 and TRBJ2-5; D gene uncertain. The CDR3 is 11 residues long. V was shortened by 3 bases and J by 5 bases, with 4 bases between the two germline ends. Germline assignment: CDR1 WSHSY and CDR2 SAAADI. The DNA for the CDR3 is TGCGCCAGCAGTGACGCGGAGACCCAGTACTTC. Its protein is CASSDAETQYF.

This clonotype was seen ten or more times. The chain recombines TRBV18 with TRBJ2-7, with D possibly called TRBD1 or TRBD2 (6 bases each). Germline CDR1 and CDR2: KGHSH and LQKENI. The CDR3 runs to 16 residues. The V end lost 6 bases, the J end lost 3 bases, and 21 bases lay between the germline ends. This CDR3 is CASSPPGASVLYEQYF. The CDR3 bases are TGTGCCAGCTCCCCCCCGGGGGCTAGCGTTCTCTACGAGCAGTACTTC.

This clonotype was detected many times. This chain joins TRBV7-2 and TRBJ2-3; D is possibly TRBD2 (5 bases). The germline V and J ends were trimmed by 5 bases and 1 base, with 16 bases remaining between them. CDR1 is SGHTA and CDR2 is FQGNSA in the germline V gene. The CDR3 sequence is 16 residues long. The CDR3 DNA is TGTGCCAGCAGCCCGATCGCGGGCACGGGCACAGATACGCAGTATTTT. Translation gives CASSPIAGTGTDTQYF.

This clonotype was picked up many times. The rearrangement joins TRBV9 to TRBJ1-1; a possible D gene is TRBD1 (5 bases). Trimming cost V 4 bases and J 5 bases, with 18 bases left between them. The CDR3 covers 15 residues. Germline V CDR1 and CDR2: SGDLS, YYNGEE. CDR3 nucleotide sequence: TGTGCCAGCAGCCCGTCCATGTGGGGCGTTACTGAAGCTTTCTTT. Protein: CASSPSMWGVTEAFF. Filled out from reference TRBV9 and TRBJ1-1, the complete variable domain reads DSGVTQTPKHLITATGQRVTLRCSPRSGDLSVYWYQQSLDQGLQFLIQYYNGEERAKGNILERFSAQQFPDLHSELNLSSLELGDSALYFCASSPSMWGVTEAFFGQGTRLTVV.

This clonotype was counted between two and nine times. V is TRBV7-2 and J is TRBJ2-7; no clear D gene. The CDR3 contains 12 residues. V lost 4 bases, J lost 6 bases, and 10 bases lay in between. CDR1 and CDR2 (germline): SGHTA, FQGNSA. The CDR3 here is CASSSPPLEQYF. CDR3 sequence (DNA): TGTGCCAGCAGCTCCCCCCCCCTCGAGCAGTACTTC.

There are many counts of this clonotype. The rearrangement joins TRBV5-1 to TRBJ2-1, with 8 positions matching TRBD2. There are 16 residues in the CDR3. The germline CDR1 and CDR2 sequences are SGHRS and YFSETQ. The J segment lost 8 bases and the V segment lost 4 bases, leaving 14 bases of the junction unmatched. CDR3 nucleotide sequence: TGCGCCAGCAGCCGGGTAGGCAGCGGGAGTTCCGATGAGCAGTTCTTC. It yields the protein CASSRVGSGSSDEQFF.

V gene TRBV7-9 combines with J gene TRBJ2-2; 16 nucleotides agree with TRBD2. Per the germline V gene, CDR1 is SEHNR and CDR2 is FQNEAQ (reference sequence). Unmatched junction bases numbered 12, after V lost 10 bases and J lost 4 bases. The CDR3 has 18 residues. DNA for the CDR3: TGTGCCACAACCCCCGGGACTAGCGGGAGGGCGAGCACCGGGGAGCTGTTTTTT. This encodes CATTPGTSGRASTGELFF.

This clonotype has a count of ten or more. V is TRBV10-1 and J is TRBJ2-3; 7 positions agree with TRBD1. The CDR3 sequence is 15 residues long. Germline V gene sequence: CDR1 WNHNN, CDR2 SYGVQD (reference sequence). V was pared by 5 bases and J by 1 base, with 6 bases of the junction left unmatched. This CDR3 reads CASSLGQTGTDTQYF. The CDR3 bases are TGCGCCAGCAGTTTGGGACAGACGGGCACAGATACGCAGTATTTT.

This clonotype was counted ten times or more. The chain combines TRBV2 with TRBJ2-7; D call uncertain. V dropped 7 bases and J dropped 5 bases, with 6 bases sitting between them. Per the germline V gene, CDR1 is SNHLY and CDR2 is FYNNEI. The CDR3 covers 10 residues. The CDR3 region has the DNA TGTGCCAGCATTCCCAACGAGCAGTACTTC. Its translation: CASIPNEQYF.